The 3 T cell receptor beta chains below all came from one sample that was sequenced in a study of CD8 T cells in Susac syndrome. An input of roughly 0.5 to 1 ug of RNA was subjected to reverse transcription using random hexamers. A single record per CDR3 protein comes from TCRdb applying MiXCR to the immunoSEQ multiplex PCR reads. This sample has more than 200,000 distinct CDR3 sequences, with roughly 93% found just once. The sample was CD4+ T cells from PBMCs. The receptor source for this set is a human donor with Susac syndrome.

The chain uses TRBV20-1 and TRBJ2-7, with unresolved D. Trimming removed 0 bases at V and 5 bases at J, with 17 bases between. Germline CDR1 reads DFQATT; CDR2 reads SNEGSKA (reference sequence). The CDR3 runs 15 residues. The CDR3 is CSARDSRTPGNEQYF. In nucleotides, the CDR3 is TGCAGTGCTAGAGATTCGCGGACCCCAGGCAACGAGCAGTACTTC.

This CDR3 is CSVRGDNYGYTF. The CDR3 nucleotides are TGCAGCGTTAGGGGGGATAACTATGGCTACACCTTC. The chain recombines TRBV29-1 with TRBJ1-2; D is perhaps TRBD1 (6 bases). The CDR3 sequence is 12 residues long. The germline CDR1 and CDR2 sequences are SQVTM and ANQGSEA. Trimming left V 5 bases short and J 1 base short, with 8 bases between.

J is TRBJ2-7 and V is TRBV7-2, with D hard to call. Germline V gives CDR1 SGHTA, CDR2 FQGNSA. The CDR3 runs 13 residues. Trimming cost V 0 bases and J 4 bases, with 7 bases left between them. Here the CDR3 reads CASSLAAKYEQYF. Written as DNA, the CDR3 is TGTGCCAGCAGCTTAGCAGCGAAATACGAGCAGTACTTC. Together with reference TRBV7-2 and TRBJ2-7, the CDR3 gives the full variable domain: GAGVSQSPSNKVTEKGKDVELRCDPISGHTALYWYRQSLGQGLEFLIYFQGNSAPDKSGLPSDRFSAERTGGSVSTLTIQRTQQEDSAVYLCASSLAAKYEQYFGPGTRLTVT.